The clone carrying this T cell receptor beta chain has just a few counts. It was cDNA, reverse transcribed from extracted RNA, that served as the sequencing template. Some clones are missing from TCRdb's copy, which holds only in-frame ones; the method was immunoSEQ multiplex PCR. The sample records 150,000 or so clones, roughly 65% being singletons. The sample's treatment: oral pan-JAK inhibitor, 5-10 mg twice daily. Those with alopecia areata gave lesional scalp punch biopsies and peripheral blood. The sample belongs to a study of CD8+ T cells in alopecia areata. In the study overall: Tofacitinib ran 6 to 18 months, followed by 6 months off drug.

Germline values: CDR1 SGHNT, CDR2 YYREEE (reference sequence). V trimming: 6 bases; J trimming: 2 bases; junction bases outside the gene matches: 8. The length of the CDR3 is 15 residues. The rearrangement joins TRBV5-4 to TRBJ1-3; 7 nucleotides line up with TRBD1. Sequences were derived from CD4+ T cells sorted from blood, sampled at week 4, from a patient treated with tofacitinib. This receptor was taken from a human donor with alopecia areata. The CDR3 sequence is CASTSFTGAGNTIYF. The CDR3 DNA reads as TGTGCCAGCACTTCCTTTACAGGGGCTGGAAACACCATATATTTT.